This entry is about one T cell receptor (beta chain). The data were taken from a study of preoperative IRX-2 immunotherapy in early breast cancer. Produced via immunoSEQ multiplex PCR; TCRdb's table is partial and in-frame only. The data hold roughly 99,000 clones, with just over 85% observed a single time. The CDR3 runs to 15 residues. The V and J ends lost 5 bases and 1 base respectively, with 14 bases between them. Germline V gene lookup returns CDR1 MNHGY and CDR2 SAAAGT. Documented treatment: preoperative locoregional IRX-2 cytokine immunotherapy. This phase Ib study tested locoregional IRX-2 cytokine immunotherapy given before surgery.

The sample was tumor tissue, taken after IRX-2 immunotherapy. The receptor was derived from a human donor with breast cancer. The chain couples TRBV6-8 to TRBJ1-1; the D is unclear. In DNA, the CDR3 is TGTGCCAGCAGTGTGGTTGGGGTTAAGAACACTGAAGCTTTCTTT. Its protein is CASSVVGVKNTEAFF.